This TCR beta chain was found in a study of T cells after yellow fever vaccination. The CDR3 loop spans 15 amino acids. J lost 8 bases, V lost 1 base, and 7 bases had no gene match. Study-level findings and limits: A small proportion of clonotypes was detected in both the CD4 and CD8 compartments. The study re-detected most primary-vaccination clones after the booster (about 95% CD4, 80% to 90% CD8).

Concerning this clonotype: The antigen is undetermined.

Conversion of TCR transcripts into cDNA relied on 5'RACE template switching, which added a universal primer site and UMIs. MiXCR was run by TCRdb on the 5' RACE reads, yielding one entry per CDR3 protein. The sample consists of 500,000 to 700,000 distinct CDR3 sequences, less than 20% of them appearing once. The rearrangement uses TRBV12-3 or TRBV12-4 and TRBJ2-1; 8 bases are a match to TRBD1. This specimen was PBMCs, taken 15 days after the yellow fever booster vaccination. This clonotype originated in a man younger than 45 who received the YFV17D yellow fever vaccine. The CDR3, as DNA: TGTGCCAGCAGTTTAGGGACAGGGCATTGGCATGAGCAGTTCTTC. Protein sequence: CASSLGTGHWHEQFF.